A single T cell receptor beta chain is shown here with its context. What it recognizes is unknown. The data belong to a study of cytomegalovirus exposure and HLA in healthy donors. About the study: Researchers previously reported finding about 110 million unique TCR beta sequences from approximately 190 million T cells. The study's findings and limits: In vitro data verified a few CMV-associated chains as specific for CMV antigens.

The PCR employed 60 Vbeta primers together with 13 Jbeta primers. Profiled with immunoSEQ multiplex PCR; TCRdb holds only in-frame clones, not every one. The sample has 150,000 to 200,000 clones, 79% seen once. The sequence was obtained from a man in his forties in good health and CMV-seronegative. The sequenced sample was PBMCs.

The CDR3 coding sequence is TGTGCCAGCACCAAAGGGACAGGGGGCTACGAGCAGTACTTC. Amino acid sequence: CASTKGTGGYEQYF. This rearrangement joins TRBV6-5 to TRBJ2-5; 11 bases agree with TRBD1. The J call may be faulty, since TRBJ2-7 better matches the DNA end. This CDR3 has 14 amino acids. Per germline, CDR1 MNHEY and CDR2 SVGAGI.